These 19 T cell receptor beta chains were all obtained from the same sample, sequenced in a study of T cells expressing NK-cell markers. TCRdb re-called the 5' RACE reads and shows each CDR3 protein once, DNA omitted. The sample's table shows approximately 170,000 distinct CDR3 sequences. Specimen: blood T cells: a sorted CD56 or NKG2C T cell subset, CD4+ or CD8+ T cells, or bulk PBMC T cells (not recorded which). These receptors were collected from a man aged 18-70 years in good health.

The CDR3 region is CASRLKGGPITGELFF. The chain is built from TRBV5-1 and TRBJ2-2; without DNA, the TCRdb call of TRBD2 cannot be checked. Germline CDR1 and CDR2: SGHRS and YFSETQ. This CDR3 contains 16 residues.

The gene calls are TRBV15 and TRBJ2-7; lacking DNA, the TRBD1 call made by TCRdb goes unchecked. Germline V gene sequence: CDR1 LNHNV, CDR2 YYDKDF (reference sequence). This CDR3 spans 15 amino acids. The CDR3 sequence: CATSREARGVYEQYF.

This chain uses TRBV9 with TRBJ2-7; TCRdb proposes TRBD1, but this gene call is untestable without DNA. This CDR3 contains 14 residues. Germline-derived CDR1 and CDR2 are SGDLS and YYNGEE. The CDR3 is CASSVTSRGNEQYF.

The rearrangement links TRBV10-3 to TRBJ2-7; no DNA is available, so the TRBD2 call from TCRdb remains unchecked. The CDR3 extends over 14 amino acids. The germline gives CDR1 ENHRY, CDR2 SYGVKD. CDR3 sequence: CATRGGGGGGEQYF.

V and J are TRBV5-5 and TRBJ2-7; TCRdb calls TRBD2, which cannot be checked without DNA. The CDR3 contains 13 residues. Germline V gene lookup returns CDR1 SGHKS and CDR2 YYEKEE (reference sequence). CDR3 loop: CASSAESGYEQYF.

The genes are TRBV28 and TRBJ1-5; TCRdb's D call of TRBD1 is untestable without DNA. Germline V gene data show CDR1 as MDHEN and CDR2 as SYDVKM. The CDR3 is 14 amino acids. CDR3 residues: CASSIPGYYQPQHF.

The genes are TRBV21-1 and TRBJ2-3; the TCRdb call, TRBD1, lacks DNA for checking. TRBV21-1 is termed a pseudogene. The CDR3 is 16 amino acids. The CDR3 spells CASSKGAGISTDTQYF.

The gene calls are TRBV15 and TRBJ2-7; as DNA is missing, the TRBD1 call by TCRdb cannot be tested. The CDR3 is 18 residues long. Germline CDR1 LNHNV, CDR2 YYDKDF (reference sequence). CDR3 loop: CATSSPPGFGTVFVEQYF.

This CDR3 is CASSFGSEQYF. The chain joins TRBV27 to TRBJ2-7. Germline CDR1 reads MNHEY; CDR2 reads SMNVEV (reference sequence). CDR3 length equals 11 residues.

The chain couples TRBV7-9 to TRBJ2-3; TCRdb proposes TRBD1, but this gene call is untestable without DNA. This CDR3 is 16 amino acids long. Germline loops: CDR1 SEHNR, CDR2 FQNEAQ (reference sequence). CDR3 residues: CASSTPGTGGTDTQYF.

The chain is built from TRBV27 and TRBJ2-1; TCRdb selects TRBD2, and the lack of DNA leaves this call unchecked. Germline V gene data show CDR1 as MNHEY and CDR2 as SMNVEV (reference sequence). CDR3 size: 14 residues. The CDR3 loop reads CASNRLAGYNEQFF.

The V gene is TRBV9, the J gene TRBJ2-4; as DNA is missing, the TRBD1 call by TCRdb cannot be tested. CDR1 and CDR2 (germline): SGDLS, YYNGEE. The CDR3 consists of 16 residues. The CDR3 region is CASSAPDGRGFVIQYF.

The V call is TRBV6-5, the J call TRBJ2-3; the D call from TCRdb, TRBD1, cannot be confirmed without DNA. Germline V CDR1 and CDR2: MNHEY, SVGAGI. The CDR3 consists of 16 residues. CDR3 in amino acids: CASSRLGVAGADTQYF.

The chain carries TRBV11-1 and TRBJ2-2. Germline loops: CDR1 SGHAT, CDR2 FQDESV (reference sequence). This CDR3 comprises 15 residues. The CDR3 is CASSPLAGNTGELFF.

The J gene is TRBJ2-3, the V gene TRBV28; TCRdb gives TRBD2 as the D gene, but with no DNA this cannot be confirmed. The germline CDR1 and CDR2 sequences are MDHEN and SYDVKM. The CDR3 runs to 18 residues. The CDR3 is CASSAGAGRTISTDTQYF.

The chain uses TRBV6-1 and TRBJ1-1; TCRdb designates TRBD1, a call that cannot be tested without DNA. CDR1 is MNHNS and CDR2 is SASEGT in the germline V gene. CDR3 length: 15 residues. CDR3 in amino acids: CASSGTDFGDTEAFF.

This chain's CDR3 is CASSLEGVGETQYF. This chain links TRBV5-1 with TRBJ2-5; TCRdb names TRBD1, which stays unverified in the absence of DNA. Per germline, CDR1 SGHRS and CDR2 YFSETQ. This CDR3 spans 14 amino acids.

The gene calls are TRBV20-1 and TRBJ1-1; TCRdb gives TRBD1 as the D gene, but with no DNA this cannot be confirmed. Germline CDR1 reads DFQATT; CDR2 reads SNEGSKA (reference sequence). The CDR3 runs 16 residues. The CDR3: CSASIEDRIMNTEAFF.

The CDR3 reads CASSFLIFGAGGYTDTQYF. The V call is TRBV28, the J call TRBJ2-3; with no DNA, the TCRdb D assignment of TRBD2 cannot be verified. The CDR3 spans 19 residues. From germline, CDR1 is MDHEN and CDR2 SYDVKM. Full variable domain (outside the CDR3, taken from reference TRBV28 and TRBJ2-3): DVKVTQSSRYLVKRTGEKVFLECVQDMDHENMFWYRQDPGLGLRLIYFSYDVKMKEKGDIPEGYSVSREKKERFSLILESASTNQTSMYLCASSFLIFGAGGYTDTQYFGPGTRLTVL.